These 27 T cell receptor beta chains originate from one sample sequenced in a study of early T cells in non-severe SARS-CoV-2 infection. MiXCR, applied by TCRdb to the 5' RACE reads, yields one record per CDR3 protein. The sample consists of more than 55,000 distinct CDR3 sequences, about 6% of them appearing once. Sequenced here: whole blood, sampled at baseline. The receptors were gathered from an adult who was a healthcare worker with PCR-confirmed SARS-CoV-2 infection or an uninfected control (not recorded which).

At least ten counts were recorded for this clonotype. The chain combines TRBV6-5 with TRBJ2-5, with D possibly called TRBD1 or TRBD2 (5 bases each). Trimming removed 5 bases at V and 7 bases at J, with 17 bases between. Germline V gene lookup returns CDR1 MNHEY and CDR2 SVGAGI. CDR3 size: 14 residues. In DNA form, the CDR3 reads TGTGCCAGCAGTCTCGGGGACGGCAGGAGGACCCAGTACTTC. This translates into CASSLGDGRRTQYF.

This clonotype was found a few times. This sequence joins TRBV5-6 and TRBJ1-2, with D uncertain. The length of the CDR3 is 13 residues. V was cut by 1 base and J by 4 bases, with 8 bases left in between. Germline V CDR1 and CDR2: SGHDT, YYEEEE. In DNA, the CDR3 is TGTGCCAGCAGCTTGTTAAGCAGCTATGGCTACACCTTC. Its protein product is CASSLLSSYGYTF.

The table lists this clonotype with many counts. The chain is built from TRBV11-2 and TRBJ2-3, with no clear D. Per germline, CDR1 SGHAT and CDR2 FQNNGV. The length of the CDR3 is 14 residues. The germline V and J ends were trimmed by 5 bases and 4 bases, with 13 bases remaining between them. The DNA of the CDR3 is TGTGCCAGCAGCCGAAAGCCGAGTGCAGATACGCAGTATTTT. This gives the protein CASSRKPSADTQYF. Using reference TRBV11-2 and TRBJ2-3 for the parts outside the CDR3, the full variable domain is EAGVAQSPRYKIIEKRQSVAFWCNPISGHATLYWYQQILGQGPKLLIQFQNNGVVDDSQLPKDRFSAERLKGVDSTLKIQPAKLEDSAVYLCASSRKPSADTQYFGPGTRLTVL.

This clonotype was counted a few times. This rearrangement joins TRBV12-3 or TRBV12-4 to TRBJ2-1; no firm D call. The length of the CDR3 is 15 residues. V was cut by 7 bases and J by 9 bases, with 22 bases left in between. This chain's CDR3 is CASTGSRKEKSEQFF. The DNA of the CDR3 is TGTGCCAGCACCGGAAGCCGGAAGGAAAAGAGTGAGCAGTTCTTC.

This clonotype came up many times. The genes are TRBV5-3 and TRBJ2-5; TRBD2 might be the D (5 bases). TRBV5-3 is designated an ORF whose function remains uncertain. The CDR3 is made up of 15 amino acids. Trimming took 4 bases from V and 5 from J, leaving 18 bases between them. Here the CDR3 reads CARSLGMRVGETQYF. The CDR3 DNA reads TGTGCCAGAAGCCTCGGGATGAGGGTTGGGGAGACCCAGTACTTC.

This clonotype has ten or more counts. This chain joins TRBV27 and TRBJ1-2, with a tentative D call TRBD1 (6 bases). Trimming took 8 bases from V and 2 from J, leaving 15 bases between them. The CDR3 extends over 14 amino acids. CDR1 is MNHEY, CDR2 SMNVEV, per germline (reference sequence). This CDR3 is CASRLSGTNYGYTF. For the CDR3, the DNA is TGTGCCAGCCGTCTGTCCGGGACAAACTATGGCTACACCTTC.

This clonotype was recorded once. The genes are TRBV27 and TRBJ2-5; D perhaps matches TRBD1 (6 bases). The CDR3 length is 15 residues. The V and J ends lost 4 bases and 2 bases respectively, with 14 bases between them. From germline, CDR1 is MNHEY and CDR2 SMNVEV (reference sequence). The CDR3 loop reads CASSSGGEGQETQYF. CDR3 in DNA: TGTGCCAGCAGTTCTGGGGGCGAGGGGCAAGAGACCCAGTACTTC.

This clonotype has only a few counts. The V gene is TRBV4-2, the J gene TRBJ2-7, with 12 bases fitting TRBD2. This CDR3 is 20 amino acids long. The V gene's germline CDR1 is LGHNA and CDR2 YNFKEQ. Trimming cost V 0 bases and J 1 base; bases outside gene matches: 13. The CDR3 here is CASSQDGQTSGRTWSYEQYF. DNA for the CDR3: TGTGCCAGCAGCCAAGATGGCCAGACTAGCGGGAGAACTTGGTCCTACGAGCAGTACTTC.

This clonotype was observed a handful of times. CDR3 amino acids: CASSQEVLVTQYNEQFF. CDR3 bases: TGTGCCAGCAGCCAAGAGGTACTAGTAACCCAGTACAATGAGCAGTTCTTC. The chain couples TRBV3-1 to TRBJ2-1, with D perhaps TRBD2 (5 bases). The V gene lost 0 bases and the J gene lost 4 bases, with 16 bases spanning the gap. CDR1 and CDR2 from the germline V gene are LGHDT and YNNKEL (reference sequence). This CDR3 contains 17 residues.

This clonotype has just a few counts. The rearrangement uses TRBV5-5 and TRBJ1-4; D gene uncertain. Between the trimmed V and J ends, which lost 0 bases and 7 bases, there was a span of 16 bases. CDR3 length: 16 amino acids. CDR1 SGHKS and CDR2 YYEKEE come from the germline V gene (reference sequence). The CDR3 bases are TGTGCCAGCAGCTTGGCCGACATTGGGATAGGTGAAAAACTGTTTTTT. Its protein is CASSLADIGIGEKLFF.

This clonotype was recorded at least ten times. V and J are TRBV10-3 and TRBJ1-4, with D tentatively TRBD1 (5 bases). Germline-derived CDR1 and CDR2 are ENHRY and SYGVKD. The CDR3 is made up of 14 amino acids. Trimming stripped 6 bases from V and 12 bases from J, with 20 bases between. The CDR3 loop reads CAISPGAAVGELFF. The CDR3 DNA reads TGTGCCATCAGCCCCGGAGCCGCTGTGGGGGAACTGTTTTTT.

The chain joins TRBV7-7 to TRBJ2-2; D may be TRBD1 or TRBD2 (6 bases each). Germline loops: CDR1 SSHAT, CDR2 FNYEAQ (reference sequence). V shed 5 bases and J shed 7 bases, with 8 bases lying between them. CDR3 length equals 12 residues. CDR3: CASSEGGGELFF. The CDR3 DNA is TGTGCCAGCAGCGAGGGGGGCGGGGAGCTGTTTTTT.

The sample holds many counts of this clonotype. J is TRBJ2-3 and V is TRBV4-3; maybe TRBD2 (5 bases). Trimming cost V 0 bases and J 10 bases, with 17 bases left between them. Germline assignment: CDR1 LGHNA and CDR2 YSLEER. The CDR3 spans 15 residues. The CDR3 loop reads CASSQDPTPPGAQYF. Written as DNA, the CDR3 is TGCGCCAGCAGCCAAGATCCGACTCCCCCCGGGGCGCAGTATTTT.

By sample fraction, this clonotype is medium-sized. This chain connects TRBV11-2 to TRBJ2-1, with 7 bases fitting TRBD2. Germline loops: CDR1 SGHAT, CDR2 FQNNGV. V was pared by 5 bases and J by 0 bases, with 4 bases of the junction left unmatched. The CDR3 extends over 15 amino acids. The chain's CDR3 is CASSGAGSSYNEQFF. CDR3 nucleotides: TGTGCCAGCAGCGGAGCGGGGAGCTCCTACAATGAGCAGTTCTTC.

The table lists this clonotype with many counts. The rearrangement uses TRBV4-1 and TRBJ2-5, with 8 bases fitting TRBD2. CDR1 and CDR2 from the germline V gene are MGHRA and YSYEKL. The CDR3 runs to 17 residues. The junction had 8 bases not matched to a gene; V was cut back by 2 bases and J by 0 bases. The CDR3 loop is CASSQRRLAGYQETQYF. The CDR3 DNA sequence: TGCGCCAGCAGCCAACGCCGGCTAGCGGGTTACCAAGAGACCCAGTACTTC.

This clonotype was seen many times. The genes are TRBV27 and TRBJ1-5; 11 nucleotides align to TRBD1. This CDR3 is 19 amino acids long. Germline CDR1 reads MNHEY; CDR2 reads SMNVEV (reference sequence). V shed 5 bases and J 2 bases; nucleotides not matched to a gene: 14. The CDR3: CASSRYSGTGGGRNQPQHF. The CDR3, as DNA: TGTGCCAGCAGTCGATACTCCGGGACAGGGGGTGGTCGCAATCAGCCCCAGCATTTT.

This clonotype was seen at least ten times. The V call is TRBV28, the J call TRBJ2-6; D is ambiguous. Germline V gene data show CDR1 as MDHEN and CDR2 as SYDVKM. The CDR3 sequence is 17 residues long. V was trimmed by 3 bases and J by 0 bases, leaving 12 bases between them. As DNA, the CDR3 is TGTGCCAGCAGTTTGGTCAGGACCCTCTCTGGGGCCAACGTCCTGACTTTC. Translating gives CASSLVRTLSGANVLTF. Together with reference TRBV28 and TRBJ2-6, the CDR3 gives the full variable domain: DVKVTQSSRYLVKRTGEKVFLECVQDMDHENMFWYRQDPGLGLRLIYFSYDVKMKEKGDIPEGYSVSREKKERFSLILESASTNQTSMYLCASSLVRTLSGANVLTFGAGSRLTVL.

This clonotype was counted many times. The chain is built from TRBV4-2 and TRBJ2-1; tentatively, D is TRBD2 (6 bases). V shed 1 base and J shed 7 bases, with 14 bases lying between them. The CDR3 has 15 residues. Germline CDR1 is LGHNA and CDR2 is YNFKEQ. CDR3 in amino acids: CASSQGGVSGNEQFF. The CDR3 region has the DNA TGTGCCAGCAGCCAAGGGGGAGTGAGCGGGAATGAGCAGTTCTTC.

This clonotype was observed a few times. V gene TRBV27 combines with J gene TRBJ2-3; D unclear. Germline loops: CDR1 MNHEY, CDR2 SMNVEV (reference sequence). The CDR3 is 11 amino acids. With 5 bases removed from V and 4 bases from J, the gap between germline ends came to 4 bases. This CDR3 is CASSRADTQYF. The CDR3 DNA reads TGTGCCAGCAGTAGGGCAGATACGCAGTATTTT.

The chain recombines TRBV19 with TRBJ2-7; tentatively, D is TRBD1 or TRBD2 (5 bases each). V lost 3 bases and J lost 2, with 8 bases in between. CDR1 and CDR2 (germline): LNHDA, SQIVND (reference sequence). The CDR3 spans 13 residues. CDR3 sequence (DNA): TGTGCCAGTAGTATGGGACCTACCTACGAGCAGTACTTC. It specifies CASSMGPTYEQYF.

This clonotype came up many times. This chain's CDR3 is CASYTGDRGYTF. The CDR3, as DNA: TGTGCCAGCTACACAGGGGACCGAGGCTACACCTTC. The rearrangement joins TRBV6-1 to TRBJ1-2, with TRBD1 identical over 7 bases. This CDR3 is 12 amino acids long. Germline V gene lookup returns CDR1 MNHNS and CDR2 SASEGT. With 8 bases clipped from V and 8 bases from J, the junction kept 8 bases outside the gene matches.

Ten or more counts support this clonotype. CDR3 nucleotides: TGTGCCAGCAGCATCCTCTTTACAGGTGTGAGCTCCTACGAGCAGTACTTC. Translated: CASSILFTGVSSYEQYF. This chain connects TRBV7-8 to TRBJ2-7; TRBD1 might be the D (5 bases). This CDR3 is built from 17 residues. Trimming cost V 5 bases and J 0 bases, with 20 bases left between them. Germline assignment: CDR1 SGHVS and CDR2 FQNEAQ.

The sample holds a few counts of this clonotype. V gene TRBV29-1 combines with J gene TRBJ2-1, with D possibly TRBD2 on 6 matching bases. The CDR3 extends over 18 amino acids. CDR1 is SQVTM and CDR2 is ANQGSEA in the germline V gene. V lost 7 bases and J lost 8, with 33 bases in between. The CDR3 DNA reads TGCAGCGATATACCACCAATTTTAGCGGAAGAACGTCGCCATGAGCAGTTCTTC. Translated: CSDIPPILAEERRHEQFF.

This clonotype was picked up many times. J is TRBJ2-3 and V is TRBV20-1; TRBD2 matches at 8 bases. CDR1 and CDR2 from the germline V gene are DFQATT and SNEGSKA (reference sequence). V was pared by 8 bases and J by 7 bases, with 5 bases of the junction left unmatched. The CDR3 sequence is 11 residues long. The CDR3 sequence: CSPGGANTQYF. DNA for the CDR3: TGCAGTCCCGGGGGGGCGAATACGCAGTATTTT.

This clonotype has at least ten counts. The germline gene is not matched at one end of the junction; a read error may be the cause. This chain uses TRBV2 with TRBJ2-3, with D perhaps matching TRBD2 (6 bases). The CDR3 spans 14 residues. Germline values: CDR1 SNHLY, CDR2 FYNNEI. The CDR3 region is CASRLADYTVTQYF. The CDR3 DNA reads TGTGCCAGCAGGTTAGCGGACTACACAGTTACGCAGTATTTT. Using reference TRBV2 and TRBJ2-3 for the parts outside the CDR3, the full variable domain is EPEVTQTPSHQVTQMGQEVILRCVPISNHLYFYWYRQILGQKVEFLVSFYNNEISEKSEIFDDQFSVERPDGSNFTLKIRSTKLEDSAMYFCASRLADYTVTQYFGPGTRLTVL.

This clonotype was recorded many times. V is TRBV6-6 and J is TRBJ2-5; 10 bases are shared with TRBD2. This CDR3 is 16 amino acids long. Looked up from germline, CDR1 is MNHNY and CDR2 is SVGAGI (reference sequence). V gave up 5 bases and J gave up 4 bases; unmatched junction bases: 10. CDR3 bases: TGTGCCAGCAGTGGGAGCGGGAGGGCCGATAGAGAGACCCAGTACTTC. This codes for CASSGSGRADRETQYF.

The chain links TRBV27 to TRBJ1-2; a possible D gene is TRBD1 (6 bases). Germline V gives CDR1 MNHEY, CDR2 SMNVEV (reference sequence). CDR3 size: 15 residues. V was clipped by 3 bases and J by 7 bases, with 18 bases between them. CDR3 amino acids: CASSFRDGGVAGYTF. The CDR3 DNA reads as TGTGCCAGCAGTTTTAGGGACGGGGGCGTTGCTGGCTACACCTTC.